These 5 T cell receptor beta chains originate from one sample sequenced in a study of beta chain features in type 1 diabetes. The entirety of the isolated RNA underwent reverse transcription, so expressed TCRB transcripts were sequenced. The repertoire was sequenced with immunoSEQ multiplex PCR; TCRdb's copy has only in-frame clones and lacks some. This sample has around 140,000 clones, with over 8% found just once. The material sequenced was central memory CD4+ T cells from blood. The receptor set was obtained from a woman aged 40 to 50 in good health.

In its sample, this clone was seen a few times. This chain joins TRBV10-3 and TRBJ1-5; 9 nucleotides match TRBD1. CDR1 and CDR2 (germline): ENHRY, SYGVKD. CDR3 length: 14 amino acids. V was clipped by 8 bases and J by 4 bases; unmatched bases: 6. CDR3 DNA: TGTGCCATCGGGGAGGGGACAGGGAATCAGCCCCAGCATTTT. This sequence encodes CAIGEGTGNQPQHF.

This clone was seen only a few times. The V gene is TRBV5-8, the J gene TRBJ2-2; 8 nucleotides agree with TRBD2. Germline trimming cut 1 base from V and 2 bases from J; bases unmatched to any gene: 4. This CDR3 has 16 amino acids. From germline, CDR1 is SGHTS and CDR2 YDEGEE. In DNA, the CDR3 is TGTGCCAGCAGCTTGTACAGCGGGGGTAACACCGGGGAGCTGTTTTTT. Translation gives CASSLYSGGNTGELFF. The variable domain in full, with the rest retrieved from reference TRBV5-8 and TRBJ2-2, is EAGVTQSPTHLIKTRGQQATLRCSPISGHTSVYWYQQALGLGLQFLLWYDEGEERNRGNFPPRFSGRQFPNYSSELNVNALELEDSALYLCASSLYSGGNTGELFFGEGSRLTVL.

Only a few counts were recorded for this clone. The chain has TRBV6-5 and TRBJ1-5; perhaps TRBD1 as D (6 bases). V lost 5 bases and J 6 bases, leaving 11 bases between the germline ends. CDR1 and CDR2 (germline): MNHEY, SVGAGI. The CDR3 extends over 13 amino acids. CDR3 nucleotide sequence: TGTGCCAGCAGTGAACAGGGCGGTCAGCCCCAGCATTTT. Amino acid sequence: CASSEQGGQPQHF.

The gene calls are TRBV11-2 and TRBJ1-4; D call uncertain. V lost 2 bases and J 7 bases, leaving 5 bases between the germline ends. The length of the CDR3 is 12 residues. The germline V gene has CDR1 SGHAT and CDR2 FQNNGV. CDR3 residues: CASSLLTEKLFF. The CDR3 DNA sequence: TGTGCCAGCAGCTTACTAACTGAAAAACTGTTTTTT.

This clone was seen a few times. The rearrangement links TRBV2 to TRBJ2-2, with D possibly matching TRBD2 (6 bases). The CDR3 spans 14 residues. The ends were cut back, 7 bases at V and 6 bases at J, with 15 bases in the middle. From germline, CDR1 is SNHLY and CDR2 FYNNEI. The DNA for the CDR3 is TGTGCCAGCATAGGGACTCCGGTCTCCGGGGAGCTGTTTTTT. It specifies CASIGTPVSGELFF.